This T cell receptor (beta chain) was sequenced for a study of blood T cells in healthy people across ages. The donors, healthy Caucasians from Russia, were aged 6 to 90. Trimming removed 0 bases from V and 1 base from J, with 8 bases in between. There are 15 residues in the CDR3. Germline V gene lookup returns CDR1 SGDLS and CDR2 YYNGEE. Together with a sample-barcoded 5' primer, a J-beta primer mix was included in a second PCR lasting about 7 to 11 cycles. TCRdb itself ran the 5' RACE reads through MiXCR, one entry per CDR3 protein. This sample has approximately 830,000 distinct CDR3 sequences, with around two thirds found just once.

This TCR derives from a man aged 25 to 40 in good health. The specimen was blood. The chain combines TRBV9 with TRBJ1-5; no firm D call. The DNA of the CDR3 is TGTGCCAGCAGCGTAGCTGGCGGAAGCAATCAGCCCCAGCATTTT. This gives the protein CASSVAGGSNQPQHF.